This T cell receptor (beta chain) is from a study of blood T cell repertoires in COVID-19. This study enrolled people aged 18 to 89 from roughly 22 US geographic areas. As originally analysed: Amplification with reference gene primers provided the estimates of nucleated cell counts. Some clones are missing from TCRdb's copy, which holds only in-frame ones; the method was immunoSEQ multiplex PCR. The V and J calls and clone size come from that table; D and trimming were worked out from the DNA. In the table there are about 480,000 clones, around nine tenths of which are singletons. The V gene lost 6 bases and the J gene lost 7 bases, with 14 bases spanning the gap. There are 13 residues in the CDR3. Germline-derived CDR1 and CDR2 are SGHNT and YYREEE (reference sequence).

The chain has TRBV5-4 and TRBJ2-1; the D gene is possibly TRBD2 (5 bases). This clonotype was sampled from a woman aged 18-29 years with acute COVID-19. The sample consisted of PBMCs or T cells enriched from blood (not recorded which). CDR3 bases: TGTGCCAGCATGGGCCCAGCGGCGAATGAGCAGTTCTTC. It translates to CASMGPAANEQFF.